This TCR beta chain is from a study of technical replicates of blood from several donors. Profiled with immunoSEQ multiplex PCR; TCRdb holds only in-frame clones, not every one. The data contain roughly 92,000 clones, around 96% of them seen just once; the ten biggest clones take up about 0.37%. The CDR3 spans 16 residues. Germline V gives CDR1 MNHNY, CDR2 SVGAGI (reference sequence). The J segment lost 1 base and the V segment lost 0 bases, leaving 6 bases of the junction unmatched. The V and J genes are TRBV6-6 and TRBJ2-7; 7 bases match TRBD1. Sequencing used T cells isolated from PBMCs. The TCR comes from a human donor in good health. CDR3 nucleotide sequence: TGTGCCAGCAGTTACTCCCCTAGGACAGGATCCTACGAGCAGTACTTC. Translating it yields CASSYSPRTGSYEQYF.